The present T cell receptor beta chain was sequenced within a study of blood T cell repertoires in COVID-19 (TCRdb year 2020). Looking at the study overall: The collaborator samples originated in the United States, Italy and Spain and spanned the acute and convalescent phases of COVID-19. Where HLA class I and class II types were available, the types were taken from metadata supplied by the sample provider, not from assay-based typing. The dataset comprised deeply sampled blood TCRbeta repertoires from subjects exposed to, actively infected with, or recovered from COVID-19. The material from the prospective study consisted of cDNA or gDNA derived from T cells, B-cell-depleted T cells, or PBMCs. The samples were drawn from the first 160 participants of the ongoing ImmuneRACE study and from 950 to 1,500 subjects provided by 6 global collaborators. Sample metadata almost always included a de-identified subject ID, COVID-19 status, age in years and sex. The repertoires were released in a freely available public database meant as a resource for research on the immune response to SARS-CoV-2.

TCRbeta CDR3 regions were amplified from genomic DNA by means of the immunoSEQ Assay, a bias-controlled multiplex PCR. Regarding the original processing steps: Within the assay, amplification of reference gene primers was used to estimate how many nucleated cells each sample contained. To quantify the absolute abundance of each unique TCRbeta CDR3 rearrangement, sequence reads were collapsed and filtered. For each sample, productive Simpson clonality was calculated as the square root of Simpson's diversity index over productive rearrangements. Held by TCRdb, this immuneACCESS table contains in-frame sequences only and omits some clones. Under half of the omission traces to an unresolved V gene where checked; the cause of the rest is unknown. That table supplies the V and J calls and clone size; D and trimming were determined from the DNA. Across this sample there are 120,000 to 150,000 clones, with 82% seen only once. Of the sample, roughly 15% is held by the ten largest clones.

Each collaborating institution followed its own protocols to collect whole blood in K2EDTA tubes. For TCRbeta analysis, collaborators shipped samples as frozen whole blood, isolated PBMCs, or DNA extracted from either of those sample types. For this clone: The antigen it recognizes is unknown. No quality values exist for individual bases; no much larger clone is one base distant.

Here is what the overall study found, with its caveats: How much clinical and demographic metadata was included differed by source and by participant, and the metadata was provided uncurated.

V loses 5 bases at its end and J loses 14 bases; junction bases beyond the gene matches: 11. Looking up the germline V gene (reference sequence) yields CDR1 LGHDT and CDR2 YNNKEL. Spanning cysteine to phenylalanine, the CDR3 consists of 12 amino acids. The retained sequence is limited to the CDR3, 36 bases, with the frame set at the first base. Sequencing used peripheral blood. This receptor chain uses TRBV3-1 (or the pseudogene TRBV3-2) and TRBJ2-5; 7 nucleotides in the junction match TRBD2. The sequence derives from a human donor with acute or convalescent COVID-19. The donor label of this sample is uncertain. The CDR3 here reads CASSFQRGPYYF. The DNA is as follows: TGTGCCAGCAGCTTTCAGCGGGGCCCGTATTACTTC.